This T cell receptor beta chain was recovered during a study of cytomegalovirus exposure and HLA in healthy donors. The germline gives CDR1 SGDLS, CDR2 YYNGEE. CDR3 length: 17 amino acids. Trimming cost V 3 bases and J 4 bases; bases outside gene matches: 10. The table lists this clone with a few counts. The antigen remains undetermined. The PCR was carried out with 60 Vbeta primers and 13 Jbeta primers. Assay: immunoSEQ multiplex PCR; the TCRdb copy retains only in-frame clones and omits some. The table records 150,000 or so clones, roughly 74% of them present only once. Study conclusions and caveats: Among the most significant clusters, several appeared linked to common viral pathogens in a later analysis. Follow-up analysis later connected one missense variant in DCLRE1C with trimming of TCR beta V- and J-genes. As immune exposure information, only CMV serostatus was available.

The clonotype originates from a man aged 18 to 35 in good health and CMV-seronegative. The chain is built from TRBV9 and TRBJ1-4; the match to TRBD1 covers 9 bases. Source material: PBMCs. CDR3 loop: CASSATAPGQGNEKLFF. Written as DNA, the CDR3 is TGTGCCAGCAGCGCTACTGCCCCGGGACAGGGTAATGAAAAACTGTTTTTT.